This TCR beta chain was profiled in a study of T-cell reconstitution after alpha-beta-depleted transplantation in children. The study's findings and limits: There were some patients whose high TCRbeta diversity at day 60 came from surviving recipient T cells and thymic progenitors.

A library of TCRbeta sequences, prepared with unique molecular identifiers, was generated. TCRdb re-called the PCR reads with MiXCR, one entry per CDR3 protein. This table holds a few hundred thousand distinct CDR3 sequences, roughly 13% found once. As to this clonotype: As yet, its antigen is unknown.

This CDR3 comprises 12 residues. V lost 5 bases and J 7 bases, leaving 11 bases between the germline ends. Germline V gene lookup returns CDR1 MDHEN and CDR2 SYDVKM. This sample comprised PBMCs, mostly from graft donor cells, obtained 360 days after TCRalphabeta/CD19-depleted stem cell transplant. The chain links TRBV28 to TRBJ1-2; D is unresolved. The sequence derives from a male patient aged 10-17 years who had a stem cell transplant for acute myeloid leukemia, so the T cells may come from the graft donor. Here the CDR3 reads CASSRMRGGYTF. CDR3 sequence (DNA): TGTGCCAGCAGTCGAATGAGAGGTGGCTACACCTTC.